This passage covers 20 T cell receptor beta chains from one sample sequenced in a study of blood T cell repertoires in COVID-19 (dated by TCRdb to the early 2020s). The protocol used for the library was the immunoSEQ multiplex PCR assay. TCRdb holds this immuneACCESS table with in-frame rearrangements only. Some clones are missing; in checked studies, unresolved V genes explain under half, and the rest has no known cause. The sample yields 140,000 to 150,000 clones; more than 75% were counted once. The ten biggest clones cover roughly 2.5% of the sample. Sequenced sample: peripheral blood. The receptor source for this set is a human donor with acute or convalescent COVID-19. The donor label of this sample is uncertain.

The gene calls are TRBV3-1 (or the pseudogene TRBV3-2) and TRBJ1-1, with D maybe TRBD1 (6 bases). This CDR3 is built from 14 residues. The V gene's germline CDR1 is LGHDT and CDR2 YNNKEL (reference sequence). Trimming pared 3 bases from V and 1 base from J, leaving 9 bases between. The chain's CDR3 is CASSQRGGNTEAFF. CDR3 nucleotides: TGTGCCAGCAGCCAGAGAGGGGGGAACACTGAAGCTTTCTTT.

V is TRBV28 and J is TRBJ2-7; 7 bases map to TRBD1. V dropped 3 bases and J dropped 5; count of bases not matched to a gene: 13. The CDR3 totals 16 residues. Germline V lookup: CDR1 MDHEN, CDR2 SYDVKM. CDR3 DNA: TGTGCCAGCAGTTTGCTAGGACAGGCGGTAGCCAACGAGCAGTACTTC. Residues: CASSLLGQAVANEQYF.

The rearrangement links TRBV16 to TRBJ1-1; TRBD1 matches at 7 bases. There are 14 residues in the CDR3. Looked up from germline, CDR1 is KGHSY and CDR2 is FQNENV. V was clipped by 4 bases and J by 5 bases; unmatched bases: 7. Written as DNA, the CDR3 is TGTGCCAGCAGCCCTAGACAGGGAAGTACTGAAGCTTTCTTT. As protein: CASSPRQGSTEAFF.

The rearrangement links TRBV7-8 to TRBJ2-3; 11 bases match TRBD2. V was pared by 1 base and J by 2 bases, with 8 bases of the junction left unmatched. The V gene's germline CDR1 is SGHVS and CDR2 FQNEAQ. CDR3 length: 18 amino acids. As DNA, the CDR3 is TGTGCCAGCAGCTTAGGTGGTAGCGGGGGGGCGTTCACAGATACGCAGTATTTT. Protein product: CASSLGGSGGAFTDTQYF.

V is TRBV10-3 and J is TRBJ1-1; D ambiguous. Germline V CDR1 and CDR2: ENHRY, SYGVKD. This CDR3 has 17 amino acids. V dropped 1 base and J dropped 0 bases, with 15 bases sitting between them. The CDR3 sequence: CAISEYREGPVNTEAFF. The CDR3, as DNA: TGTGCCATCAGTGAGTACCGCGAGGGCCCGGTGAACACTGAAGCTTTCTTT.

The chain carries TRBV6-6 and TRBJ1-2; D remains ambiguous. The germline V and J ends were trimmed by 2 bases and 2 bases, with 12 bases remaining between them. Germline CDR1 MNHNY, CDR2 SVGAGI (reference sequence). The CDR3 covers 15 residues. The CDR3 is CASSYVYKQNYGYTF. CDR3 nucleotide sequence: TGTGCCAGCAGTTACGTTTATAAACAAAACTATGGCTACACCTTC.

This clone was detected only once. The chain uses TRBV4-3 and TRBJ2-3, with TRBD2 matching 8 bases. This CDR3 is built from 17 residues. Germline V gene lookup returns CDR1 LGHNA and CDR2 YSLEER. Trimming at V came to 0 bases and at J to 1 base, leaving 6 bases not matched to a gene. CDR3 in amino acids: CASSQDPAGDGTDTQYF. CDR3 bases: TGCGCCAGCAGCCAAGACCCAGCGGGAGATGGCACAGATACGCAGTATTTT.

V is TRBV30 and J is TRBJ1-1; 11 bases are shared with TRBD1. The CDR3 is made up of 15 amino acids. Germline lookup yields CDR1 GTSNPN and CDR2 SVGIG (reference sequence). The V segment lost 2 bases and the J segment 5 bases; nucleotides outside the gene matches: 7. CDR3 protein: CAWSNLGQGATEAFF. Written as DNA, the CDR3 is TGTGCCTGGAGTAACCTCGGACAGGGGGCGACTGAAGCTTTCTTT. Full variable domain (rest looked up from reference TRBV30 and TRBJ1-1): SQTIHQWPATLVQPVGSPLSLECTVEGTSNPNLYWYRQAAGRGLQLLFYSVGIGQISSEVPQNLSASRPQDRQFILSSKKLLLSDSGFYLCAWSNLGQGATEAFFGQGTRLTVV.

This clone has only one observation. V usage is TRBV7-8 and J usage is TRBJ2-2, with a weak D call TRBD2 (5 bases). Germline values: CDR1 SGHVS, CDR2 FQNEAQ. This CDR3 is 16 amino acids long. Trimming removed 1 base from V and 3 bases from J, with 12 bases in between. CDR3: CASSLGLASYTGELFF. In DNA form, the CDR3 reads TGTGCCAGCAGCTTAGGACTGGCTAGCTACACCGGGGAGCTGTTTTTT.

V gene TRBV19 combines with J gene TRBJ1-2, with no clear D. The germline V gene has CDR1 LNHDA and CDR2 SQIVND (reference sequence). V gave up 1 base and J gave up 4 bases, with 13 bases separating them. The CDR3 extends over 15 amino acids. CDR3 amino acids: CASSIGSAQAYGYTF. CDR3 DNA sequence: TGTGCCAGTAGTATAGGATCCGCCCAAGCCTATGGCTACACCTTC. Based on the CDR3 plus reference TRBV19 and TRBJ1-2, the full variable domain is DGGITQSPKYLFRKEGQNVTLSCEQNLNHDAMYWYRQDPGQGLRLIYYSQIVNDFQKGDIAEGYSVSREKKESFPLTVTSAQKNPTAFYLCASSIGSAQAYGYTFGSGTRLTVV.

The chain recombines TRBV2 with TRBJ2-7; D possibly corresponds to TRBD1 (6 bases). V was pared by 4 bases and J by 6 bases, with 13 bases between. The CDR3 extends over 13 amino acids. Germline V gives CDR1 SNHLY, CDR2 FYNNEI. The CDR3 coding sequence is TGTGCCAGCAGTGCGGGGCAGGGGCCCGAGCAGTACGTC. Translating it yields CASSAGQGPEQYV.

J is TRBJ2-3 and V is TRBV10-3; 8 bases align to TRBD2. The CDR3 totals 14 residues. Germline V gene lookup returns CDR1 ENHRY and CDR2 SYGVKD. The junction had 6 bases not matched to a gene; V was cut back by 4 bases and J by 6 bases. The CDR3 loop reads CAISGTSTKDTQYF. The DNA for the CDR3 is TGTGCCATCAGTGGGACTAGCACTAAGGATACGCAGTATTTT.

CDR3 sequence: CASSSRRTGNLEKLFF. The DNA for the CDR3 is TGTGCCAGCAGTAGTCGGAGGACAGGGAATTTAGAAAAACTGTTTTTT. The rearrangement links TRBV28 to TRBJ1-4, with 8 nucleotides matching TRBD1. Germline loops: CDR1 MDHEN, CDR2 SYDVKM. The junction had 13 bases not matched to a gene; V was cut back by 5 bases and J by 8 bases. CDR3 size: 16 residues.

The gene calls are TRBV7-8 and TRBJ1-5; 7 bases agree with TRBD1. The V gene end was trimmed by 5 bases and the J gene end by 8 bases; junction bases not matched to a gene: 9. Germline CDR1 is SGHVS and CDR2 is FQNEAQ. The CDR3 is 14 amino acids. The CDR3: CASSVRQGWEPQHF. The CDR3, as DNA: TGTGCCAGCAGCGTTCGACAGGGTTGGGAGCCCCAGCATTTT. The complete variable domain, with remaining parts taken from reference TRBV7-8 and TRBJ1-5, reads GAGVSQSPRYKVAKRGQDVALRCDPISGHVSLFWYQQALGQGPEFLTYFQNEAQLDKSGLPSDRFFAERPEGSVSTLKIQRTQQEDSAVYLCASSVRQGWEPQHFGDGTRLSIL.

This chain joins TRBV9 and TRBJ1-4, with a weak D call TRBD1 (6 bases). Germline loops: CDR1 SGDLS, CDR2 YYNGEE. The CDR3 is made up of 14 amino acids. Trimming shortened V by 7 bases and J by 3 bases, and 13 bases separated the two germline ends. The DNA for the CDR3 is TGTGCCAGCTCAACACCAGGGGCTAATGAAAAACTGTTTTTT. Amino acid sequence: CASSTPGANEKLFF.

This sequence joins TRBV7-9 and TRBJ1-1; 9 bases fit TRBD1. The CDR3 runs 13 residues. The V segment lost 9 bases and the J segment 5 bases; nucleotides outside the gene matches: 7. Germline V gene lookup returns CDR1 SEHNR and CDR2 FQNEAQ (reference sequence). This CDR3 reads CARQDRGGTEAFF. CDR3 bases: TGTGCCAGACAGGACAGGGGAGGAACTGAAGCTTTCTTT.

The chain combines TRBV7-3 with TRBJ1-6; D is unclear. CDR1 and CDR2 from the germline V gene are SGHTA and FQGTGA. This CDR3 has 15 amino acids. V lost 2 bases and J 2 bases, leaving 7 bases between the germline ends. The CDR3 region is CASSLATTYNSPLHF. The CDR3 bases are TGTGCCAGCAGCTTAGCGACAACCTATAATTCACCCCTCCACTTT.

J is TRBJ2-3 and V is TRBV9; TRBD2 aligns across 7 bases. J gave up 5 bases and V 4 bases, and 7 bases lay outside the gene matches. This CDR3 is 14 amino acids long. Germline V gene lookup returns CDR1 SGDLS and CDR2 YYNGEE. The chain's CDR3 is CASSLRLAQDTQYF. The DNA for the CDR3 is TGTGCCAGCAGCCTTAGACTAGCTCAAGATACGCAGTATTTT.

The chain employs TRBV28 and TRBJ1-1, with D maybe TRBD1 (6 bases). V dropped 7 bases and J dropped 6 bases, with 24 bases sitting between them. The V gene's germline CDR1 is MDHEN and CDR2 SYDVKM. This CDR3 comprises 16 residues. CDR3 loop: CASTPGGAIVRAEAFF. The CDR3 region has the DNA TGTGCCAGCACCCCCGGGGGGGCGATCGTTAGGGCTGAAGCTTTCTTT.

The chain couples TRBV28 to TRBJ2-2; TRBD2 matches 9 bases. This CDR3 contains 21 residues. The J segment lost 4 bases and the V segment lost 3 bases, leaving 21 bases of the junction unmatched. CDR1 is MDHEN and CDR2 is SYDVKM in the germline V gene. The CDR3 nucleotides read TGTGCCAGCAGTTTGTGGGGCGGGGCTAGCGGGAAACACCGGGGCACCGGGGAGCTGTTTTTT. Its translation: CASSLWGGASGKHRGTGELFF.